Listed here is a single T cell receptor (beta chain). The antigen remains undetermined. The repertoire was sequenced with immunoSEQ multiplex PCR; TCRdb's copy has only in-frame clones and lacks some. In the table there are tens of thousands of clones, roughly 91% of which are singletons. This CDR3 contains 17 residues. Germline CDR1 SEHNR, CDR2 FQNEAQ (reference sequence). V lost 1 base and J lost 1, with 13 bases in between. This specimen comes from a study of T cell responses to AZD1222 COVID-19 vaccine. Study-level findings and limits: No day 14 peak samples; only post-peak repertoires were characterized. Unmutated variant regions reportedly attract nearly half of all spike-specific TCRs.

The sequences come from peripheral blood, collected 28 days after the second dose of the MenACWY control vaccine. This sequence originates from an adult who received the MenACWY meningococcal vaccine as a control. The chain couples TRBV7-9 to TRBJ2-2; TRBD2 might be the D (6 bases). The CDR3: CASSLGFGEVNTGELFF. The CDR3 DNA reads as TGTGCCAGCAGCTTAGGTTTCGGGGAGGTGAACACCGGGGAGCTGTTTTTT.